The text below deals with one T cell receptor beta chain. What it binds is not known. Two-round multiplex PCR amplified TCR beta CDR3 from genomic DNA. The first round of PCR was done with primers that matched each TRBV and TRBJ gene. One entry per CDR3 protein results from TCRdb running MiXCR on the multiplex PCR reads. The sample holds nearly 25,000 distinct CDR3 sequences; around 36% are singletons and the top ten take 62%. The sample comes from a study of prognosis after radiotherapy for stage I lung cancer. Study overall: Some 13 of the patients were found to have newly diagnosed primary stage I lung tumors, and five were living with oligometastatic NSCLC after surgical resection of the primary tumor. Study-wide findings and caveats: It is unknown whether the expanded TCR clones recognize the tumor. Patients who went on to get distant metastases had lower Shannon entropy after stereotactic body radiation therapy. Unique TCR clone counts went down once patients had stereotactic body radiation therapy, median approximately 9,600 versus 7,200.

V lost 2 bases and J 3 bases, leaving 5 bases between the germline ends. This CDR3 is 13 amino acids long. In germline, CDR1 is LNHDA, CDR2 SQIVND (reference sequence). The material was PBMCs, obtained before or after stereotactic body radiation therapy (not recorded which). The chain uses TRBV19 and TRBJ1-5; D call uncertain. The clonotype was recovered from a donor over 45 with non-small cell lung cancer. CDR3 sequence: CASSIWPNQPQHF. Here the CDR3 DNA reads TGTGCCAGTAGTATATGGCCCAATCAGCCCCAGCATTTT.